These 30 T cell receptor beta chains were sequenced from one sample in a study of Graves' ophthalmopathy and Graves' hyperthyroidism. The study amplified TCR beta CDR3 regions using RNA transcripts. In the first round, RT-PCR was carried out with HTBI primers, and a multiplex PCR formed the second round. In TCRdb, the multiplex PCR reads were re-called with MiXCR into one record per CDR3 protein. Of 500,000 to 700,000 distinct CDR3 sequences listed, 35% to 45% are singletons. Sequenced sample: peripheral blood or thyroid tissue (not recorded which). The receptors were gathered from an adult man with Graves' hyperthyroidism.

A word on this clonotype: This sequence may be a read error, since a much larger clone differs from it by one base. This chain uses TRBV12-3 or TRBV12-4 with TRBJ1-1; 7 positions agree with TRBD1. The CDR3 loop spans 12 amino acids. Losses at the gene ends were 6 bases for V and 11 bases for J; bases not matched to a gene: 9. The CDR3 loop is CASSLRGAGAFF. Here the CDR3 DNA reads TGTGCCAGCAGCCTCAGGGGGGCGGGCGCTTTCTTT.

This clonotype was found a few times. V and J are TRBV25-1 and TRBJ2-5; 11 nucleotides agree with TRBD1. V was pared by 5 bases and J by 5 bases, with 4 bases of the junction left unmatched. The CDR3 runs 14 residues. The germline V gene has CDR1 MGHDK and CDR2 SYGVNS. The CDR3 DNA sequence: TGTGCCAGCAGTAGGACAGGGGGCTGGGAGACCCAGTACTTC. Translation: CASSRTGGWETQYF.

This chain links TRBV7-9 with TRBJ2-2; D is unclear. V lost 1 base and J lost 14, with 11 bases in between. This CDR3 has 12 residues. Germline values: CDR1 SEHNR, CDR2 FQNEAQ (reference sequence). In DNA, the CDR3 is TGTGCCAGCAGCTTAGGTGGCCCGACCCTGTTTTTT. Residues: CASSLGGPTLFF.

On this clonotype: The conserved phenylalanine or tryptophan normally closing the CDR3 is absent here, so this likely arose from a read error. The V and J genes are TRBV27 and TRBJ1-1; TRBD1 might be the D (5 bases). The V end was cut by 6 bases, the J end by 1 base, with 9 bases between. Per the germline V gene, CDR1 is MNHEY and CDR2 is SMNVEV (reference sequence). CDR3 size: 13 residues. The DNA of the CDR3 is TGTGCCAGCAGACTCACAGGGAACACTGAAGCTTTCCTT. It codes for CASRLTGNTEAFL.

This clonotype was recorded at least ten times. The rearrangement links TRBV7-2 to TRBJ2-7, with D possibly being TRBD2 (6 bases). Germline CDR1 reads SGHTA; CDR2 reads FQGNSA. CDR3 length: 14 residues. V was clipped by 7 bases and J by 2 bases, with 15 bases between them. Here the CDR3 DNA reads TGTGCCAGCACCCTGGGGCCGGGGGCCTACGAGCAGTACTTC. This gives the protein CASTLGPGAYEQYF.

Ten or more counts support this clonotype. The V call is TRBV12-3 or TRBV12-4, the J call TRBJ2-5, with 10 bases aligning to TRBD2. Losses at the gene ends were 3 bases for V and 1 base for J; bases not matched to a gene: 8. The CDR3 runs 17 residues. DNA for the CDR3: TGTGCCAGCAGTTTCAACCTAGCGGGAGCTACCCAAGAGACCCAGTACTTC. This encodes CASSFNLAGATQETQYF.

Turning to this clonotype: A much larger clone differs from this one at a single base, so this may be a read error. The chain links TRBV24-1 to TRBJ2-7; D might be TRBD1 (5 bases). CDR1 is KGHDR, CDR2 SFDVKD, per germline. This CDR3 is 12 amino acids long. The V and J ends lost 7 bases and 3 bases respectively, with 9 bases between them. Written as DNA, the CDR3 is TGTGCCACCAGGGGCAGGGACTACGAGCAGTACTTC. As protein: CATRGRDYEQYF.

In regard to this clonotype: An end of the junction differs from the germline gene, which may be a read error. V usage is TRBV9 and J usage is TRBJ1-1; D uncertain. This CDR3 comprises 13 residues. CDR1 and CDR2 (germline): SGDLS, YYNGEE. CDR3 sequence reads: CASSFVGHTEAFF. The CDR3 nucleotides are TGCGCCAGCAGCTTCGTAGGGCACACTGAAGCTTTCTTT.

This clonotype was found many times. J is TRBJ1-1 and V is TRBV5-1; TRBD1 agrees at 8 bases. CDR1 is SGHRS, CDR2 YFSETQ, per germline. J gave up 5 bases and V 4 bases, and 7 bases lay outside the gene matches. The CDR3 is 14 amino acids. The CDR3 bases are TGCGCCAGCAGCGCGGACAGGGAGTTTACTGAAGCTTTCTTT. Protein product: CASSADREFTEAFF.

The chain is built from TRBV30 and TRBJ1-2, with TRBD1 matching 8 bases. The CDR3 contains 12 residues. J lost 10 bases, V lost 4 bases, and 8 bases had no gene match. The germline V gene encodes CDR1 GTSNPN and CDR2 SVGIG (reference sequence). As DNA, the CDR3 is TGTGCCTGGATTCGGGACAGGAACATCTACACCTTC. Translation: CAWIRDRNIYTF.

Remarks on this clonotype: A much larger clonotype is one base distant, so this may be a read error. This chain links TRBV29-1 with TRBJ2-2, with TRBD2 matching 7 bases. The length of the CDR3 is 14 residues. The V gene's germline CDR1 is SQVTM and CDR2 ANQGSEA. This chain's CDR3 is CSVDFGRTTRELFF. As DNA, the CDR3 is TGCAGCGTTGATTTCGGGAGGACCACCAGGGAGCTGTTTTTT.

This chain uses TRBV10-2 with TRBJ2-5; the match to TRBD1 covers 8 bases. Germline lookup yields CDR1 WSHSY and CDR2 SAAADI. V dropped 5 bases and J dropped 5; count of bases not matched to a gene: 4. CDR3 length equals 13 residues. The CDR3 DNA reads TGCGCCAGCAGTCAGGGGGCAGACGAGACCCAGTACTTC. Translating it yields CASSQGADETQYF.

This clonotype was detected ten times or more. The V and J genes are TRBV14 and TRBJ1-1, with unresolved D. Trimming stripped 4 bases from V and 0 bases from J, with 15 bases between. The CDR3 sequence is 16 residues long. Germline lookup yields CDR1 SGHDN and CDR2 FVKESK. The DNA of the CDR3 is TGTGCCAGCAGCCCCCACCGTCCGGGCTTGAACACTGAAGCTTTCTTT. Translated: CASSPHRPGLNTEAFF.

Many counts were recorded for this clonotype. The chain uses TRBV7-9 and TRBJ2-7; 8 nucleotides align to TRBD2. This CDR3 region has 15 residues. Germline V gene lookup returns CDR1 SEHNR and CDR2 FQNEAQ (reference sequence). J lost 0 bases, V lost 4 bases, and 5 bases had no gene match. The CDR3 here is CASSWVAGSSYEQYF. DNA of the CDR3: TGTGCCAGCAGCTGGGTAGCGGGGAGCTCCTACGAGCAGTACTTC.

This clonotype has only a few counts. The chain joins TRBV12-3 or TRBV12-4 to TRBJ1-2; 11 nucleotides agree with TRBD1. This CDR3 region has 14 residues. After removal of 6 bases from V and 8 bases from J, the junction contained 8 bases not matched to a gene. CDR3 in DNA: TGTGCCAGCAGCTCCGGACAGGGGGCGTCCGGCTACACCTTC. Translated: CASSSGQGASGYTF.

The chain employs TRBV2 and TRBJ1-5, with no clear D. The V gene's germline CDR1 is SNHLY and CDR2 FYNNEI. The CDR3 has 14 amino acids. The germline V and J ends were trimmed by 4 bases and 11 bases, with 18 bases remaining between them. The CDR3 region is CASSGAVGGETQHF. Here the CDR3 DNA reads TGTGCCAGCAGTGGGGCGGTTGGTGGGGAGACCCAGCATTTT.

The table lists this clonotype with many counts. The chain is built from TRBV2 and TRBJ2-7, with TRBD2 identical over 11 bases. Per the germline V gene, CDR1 is SNHLY and CDR2 is FYNNEI. CDR3 size: 15 residues. J lost 4 bases, V lost 6 bases, and 8 bases had no gene match. The CDR3 reads CASRITSGSSYEQYF. For the CDR3, the DNA is TGTGCCAGCAGGATAACTAGCGGGAGTTCGTACGAGCAGTACTTC.

This clonotype was seen ten or more times. The chain recombines TRBV5-6 with TRBJ1-2; no clear D. This CDR3 comprises 11 residues. Trimming stripped 3 bases from V and 5 bases from J, with 5 bases between. CDR1 and CDR2 (germline): SGHDT, YYEEEE. CDR3 sequence (DNA): TGTGCCAGCAGCTACGAATATGGCTACACCTTC. Residues: CASSYEYGYTF. The variable domain in full, with the rest retrieved from reference TRBV5-6 and TRBJ1-2, is DAGVTQSPTHLIKTRGQQVTLRCSPKSGHDTVSWYQQALGQGPQFIFQYYEEEERQRGNFPDRFSGHQFPNYSSELNVNALLLGDSALYLCASSYEYGYTFGSGTRLTVV.

This chain joins TRBV19 and TRBJ2-7; D is ambiguous. CDR3 size: 15 residues. The V end was cut by 7 bases, the J end by 0 bases, with 16 bases between. Germline V gene data show CDR1 as LNHDA and CDR2 as SQIVND (reference sequence). The CDR3 is CASTKGAWGSYEQYF. CDR3 coding DNA: TGTGCCAGTACAAAGGGCGCCTGGGGCTCCTACGAGCAGTACTTC.

In its sample, this clonotype was seen many times. The chain combines TRBV9 with TRBJ2-2; the D is unclear. Trimming stripped 0 bases from V and 7 bases from J, with 13 bases between. Germline lookup yields CDR1 SGDLS and CDR2 YYNGEE. This CDR3 contains 15 residues. CDR3 coding DNA: TGTGCCAGCAGCGTAGATGGGGTGCTGAGCGGGGAGCTGTTTTTT. This encodes CASSVDGVLSGELFF. Combining the CDR3 with reference TRBV9 and TRBJ2-2 gives the whole variable domain DSGVTQTPKHLITATGQRVTLRCSPRSGDLSVYWYQQSLDQGLQFLIQYYNGEERAKGNILERFSAQQFPDLHSELNLSSLELGDSALYFCASSVDGVLSGELFFGEGSRLTVL.

This clonotype was counted at least ten times. The V and J genes are TRBV5-8 and TRBJ1-5; 8 positions agree with TRBD1. The J segment lost 8 bases and the V segment lost 3 bases, leaving 7 bases of the junction unmatched. Germline CDR1 is SGHTS and CDR2 is YDEGEE. The CDR3 covers 14 residues. The CDR3 sequence is CASSYTGGREPQHF. The CDR3 nucleotides are TGTGCCAGCAGCTACACAGGGGGGAGAGAGCCCCAGCATTTT.

This clonotype was counted at least ten times. This chain connects TRBV12-3 or TRBV12-4 to TRBJ1-5, with 11 bases fitting TRBD1. The J segment lost 5 bases and the V segment lost 1 base, leaving 13 bases of the junction unmatched. CDR3 length: 19 amino acids. The CDR3 loop reads CASSLVKPGQGVWDQPQHF. DNA for the CDR3: TGTGCCAGCAGTTTAGTCAAACCGGGACAGGGGGTGTGGGATCAGCCCCAGCATTTT.

This clonotype has at least ten counts. The V and J genes are TRBV5-8 and TRBJ1-6, with D perhaps TRBD1 (6 bases). The V gene's germline CDR1 is SGHTS and CDR2 YDEGEE. Trimming left V 2 bases short and J 5 bases short, with 17 bases between. The CDR3 is made up of 17 amino acids. CDR3: CASSFGTSPNDNSPLHF. DNA for the CDR3: TGTGCCAGCAGCTTCGGGACATCTCCAAATGATAATTCACCCCTCCACTTT.

The chain carries TRBV5-6 and TRBJ2-7; D is possibly TRBD1 or TRBD2 (6 bases each). Germline lookup yields CDR1 SGHDT and CDR2 YYEEEE. This CDR3 has 15 residues. V was trimmed by 0 bases and J by 4 bases, leaving 14 bases between them. CDR3 in amino acids: CASSLGPWGAYEQYF. CDR3 nucleotide sequence: TGTGCCAGCAGCTTGGGTCCCTGGGGGGCGTACGAGCAGTACTTC.

The V call is TRBV29-1, the J call TRBJ2-7; 10 bases match TRBD1. The CDR3 covers 13 residues. V lost 8 bases to trimming and J lost 0 bases; unmatched junction nucleotides: 4. CDR1 and CDR2 from the germline V gene are SQVTM and ANQGSEA. Here the CDR3 reads CSLGQGVSYEQYF. CDR3 DNA: TGCAGCCTCGGACAGGGGGTCTCCTACGAGCAGTACTTC.

The chain uses TRBV4-1 and TRBJ1-5; D call uncertain. V was clipped by 4 bases and J by 5 bases, with 9 bases between them. Germline lookup yields CDR1 MGHRA and CDR2 YSYEKL. The CDR3 runs to 13 residues. CDR3: CASSLRLHQPQHF. The CDR3 bases are TGCGCCAGCAGCCTCAGACTGCATCAGCCCCAGCATTTT.

This clonotype has a count of ten or more. The rearrangement uses TRBV15 and TRBJ1-5, with 8 bases fitting TRBD1. The germline gives CDR1 LNHNV, CDR2 YYDKDF (reference sequence). The CDR3 runs to 14 residues. V lost 5 bases, J lost 7 bases, and 7 bases stayed unmatched. CDR3 DNA sequence: TGTGCCACCAGCCCTCAGGGGGCGGGACAGCCCCAGCATTTT. As protein: CATSPQGAGQPQHF.

This clonotype has a single count. The chain is built from TRBV29-1 and TRBJ1-1; no clear D gene. V lost 4 bases and J lost 4, with 10 bases in between. Germline assignment: CDR1 SQVTM and CDR2 ANQGSEA. This CDR3 comprises 12 residues. CDR3 residues: CSVAAGSTEAFF. Here the CDR3 DNA reads TGCAGCGTTGCCGCGGGAAGCACTGAAGCTTTCTTT.

This clonotype was found many times. CDR3 nucleotide sequence: TGTGCCACCAGCAGAGCCGGGACGTCCCAAGAGACCCAGTACTTC. It encodes CATSRAGTSQETQYF. This sequence joins TRBV15 and TRBJ2-5; possibly TRBD1 or TRBD2 for D (5 bases each). Germline V gene data show CDR1 as LNHNV and CDR2 as YYDKDF (reference sequence). The length of the CDR3 is 15 residues. Trimming cost V 1 base and J 1 base, with 10 bases left between them.

About this clonotype itself: This could be a read error, since a much larger clone is one nucleotide away. The chain carries TRBV9 and TRBJ1-4; D gene unclear. Germline loops: CDR1 SGDLS, CDR2 YYNGEE. The CDR3 has 16 residues. CDR3 sequence (DNA): TGTGCCAGCAGCCCCCGGGAGGGCGCAACTAATGAAAAACCGTTTTTT. Translating gives CASSPREGATNEKPFF.